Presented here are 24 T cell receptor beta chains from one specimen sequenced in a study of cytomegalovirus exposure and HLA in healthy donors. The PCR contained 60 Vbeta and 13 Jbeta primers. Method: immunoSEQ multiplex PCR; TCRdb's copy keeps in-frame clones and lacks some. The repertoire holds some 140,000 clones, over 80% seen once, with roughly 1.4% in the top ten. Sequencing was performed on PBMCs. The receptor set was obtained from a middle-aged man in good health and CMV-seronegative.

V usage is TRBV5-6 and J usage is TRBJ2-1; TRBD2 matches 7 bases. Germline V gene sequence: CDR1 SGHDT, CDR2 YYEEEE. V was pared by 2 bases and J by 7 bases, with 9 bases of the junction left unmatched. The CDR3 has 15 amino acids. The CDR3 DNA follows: TGTGCCAGCAGCTTCCCCCCGGGAGGTTGGAATGAGCAGTTCTTC. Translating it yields CASSFPPGGWNEQFF.

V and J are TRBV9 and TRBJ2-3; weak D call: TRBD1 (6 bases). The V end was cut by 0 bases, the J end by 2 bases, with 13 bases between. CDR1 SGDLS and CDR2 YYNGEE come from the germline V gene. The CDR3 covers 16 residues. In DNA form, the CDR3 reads TGTGCCAGCAGCGTAGGGACAGTTATATTCACAGATACGCAGTATTTT. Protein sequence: CASSVGTVIFTDTQYF.

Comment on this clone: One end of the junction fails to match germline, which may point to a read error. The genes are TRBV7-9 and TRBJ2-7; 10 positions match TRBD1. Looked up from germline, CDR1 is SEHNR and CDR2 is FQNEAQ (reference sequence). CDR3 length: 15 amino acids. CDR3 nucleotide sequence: TGTTCCAGCAGCTTAGGACAGGGGGGGGTCCACGAGCAGTACTTC. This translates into CSSSLGQGGVHEQYF.

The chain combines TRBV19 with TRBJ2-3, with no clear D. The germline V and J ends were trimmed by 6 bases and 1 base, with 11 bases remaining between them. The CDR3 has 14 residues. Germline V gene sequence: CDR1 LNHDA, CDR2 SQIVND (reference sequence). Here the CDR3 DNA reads TGTGCCAGTAGGAAAAACTTGGGCACAGATACGCAGTATTTT. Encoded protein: CASRKNLGTDTQYF.

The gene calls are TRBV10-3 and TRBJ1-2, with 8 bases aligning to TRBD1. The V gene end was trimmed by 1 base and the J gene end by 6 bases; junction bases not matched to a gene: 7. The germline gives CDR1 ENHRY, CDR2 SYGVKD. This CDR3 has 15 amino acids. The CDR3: CAISELGTGTHGYTF. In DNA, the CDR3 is TGTGCCATCAGTGAGTTGGGGACAGGAACCCATGGCTACACCTTC.

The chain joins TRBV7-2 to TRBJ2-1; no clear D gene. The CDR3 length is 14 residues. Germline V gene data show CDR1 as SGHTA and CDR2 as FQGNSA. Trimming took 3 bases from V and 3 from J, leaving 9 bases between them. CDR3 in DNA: TGTGCCAGCAGCTTCCGCGAAAACTACAATGAGCAGTTCTTC. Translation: CASSFRENYNEQFF.

The CDR3, as DNA: TGTGCCACCAGCAGAGGGACACTCCAAGAGACCCAGTACTTC. This codes for CATSRGTLQETQYF. The chain carries TRBV15 and TRBJ2-5; tentative D call: TRBD1 (5 bases). This CDR3 has 14 residues. Trimming pared 1 base from V and 1 base from J, leaving 7 bases between. Germline V gives CDR1 LNHNV, CDR2 YYDKDF (reference sequence).

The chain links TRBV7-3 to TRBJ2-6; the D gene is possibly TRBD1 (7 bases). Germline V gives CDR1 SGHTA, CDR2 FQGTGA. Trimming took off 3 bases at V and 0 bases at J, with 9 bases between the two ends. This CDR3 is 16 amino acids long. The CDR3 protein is CASSFQGGSGANVLTF. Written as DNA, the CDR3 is TGTGCCAGCAGCTTCCAGGGGGGCTCTGGGGCCAACGTCCTGACTTTC.

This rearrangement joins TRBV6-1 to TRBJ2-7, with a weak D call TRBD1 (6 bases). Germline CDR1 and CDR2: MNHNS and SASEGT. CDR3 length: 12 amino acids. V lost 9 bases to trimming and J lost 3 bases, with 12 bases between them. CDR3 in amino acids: CARRDKDYEQYF. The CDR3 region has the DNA TGTGCCAGACGGGACAAAGACTACGAGCAGTACTTC.

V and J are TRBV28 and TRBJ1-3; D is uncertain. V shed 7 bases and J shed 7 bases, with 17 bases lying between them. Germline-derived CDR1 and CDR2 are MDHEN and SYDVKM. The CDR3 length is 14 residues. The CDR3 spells CASTPWGGANTIYF. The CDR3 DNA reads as TGTGCCAGCACCCCCTGGGGAGGCGCCAACACCATATATTTT.

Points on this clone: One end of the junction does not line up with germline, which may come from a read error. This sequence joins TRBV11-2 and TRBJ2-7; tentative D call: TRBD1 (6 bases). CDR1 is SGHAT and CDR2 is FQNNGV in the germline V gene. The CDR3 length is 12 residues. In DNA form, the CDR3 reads TGTGCCGGCAGCCTAGGACAGTACGAGCAGTACTTC. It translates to CAGSLGQYEQYF.

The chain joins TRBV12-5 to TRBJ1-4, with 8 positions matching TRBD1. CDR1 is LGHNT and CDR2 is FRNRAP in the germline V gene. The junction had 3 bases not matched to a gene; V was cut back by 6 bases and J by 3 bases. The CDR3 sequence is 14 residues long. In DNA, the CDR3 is TGTGCTAGTGGCGTGGGACAGGCTAATGAAAAACTGTTTTTT. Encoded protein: CASGVGQANEKLFF.

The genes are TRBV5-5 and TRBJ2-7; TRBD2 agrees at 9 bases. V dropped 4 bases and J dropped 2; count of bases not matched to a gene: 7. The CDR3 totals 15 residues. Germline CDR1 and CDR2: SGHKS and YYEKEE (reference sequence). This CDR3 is CASSPGASGAYEQYF. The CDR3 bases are TGTGCCAGCAGCCCCGGGGCTAGCGGGGCCTACGAGCAGTACTTC.

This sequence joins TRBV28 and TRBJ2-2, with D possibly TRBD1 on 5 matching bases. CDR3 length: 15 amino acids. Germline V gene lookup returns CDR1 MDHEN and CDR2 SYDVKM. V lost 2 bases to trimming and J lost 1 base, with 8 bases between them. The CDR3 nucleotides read TGTGCCAGCAGTTTAATTGACAGGAACACCGGGGAGCTGTTTTTT. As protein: CASSLIDRNTGELFF.

The DNA of the CDR3 is TGTGCCAGCAGTTCTTGGGCTAGCCATAATTACGAGCAGTACTTC. Amino acids: CASSSWASHNYEQYF. The gene calls are TRBV27 and TRBJ2-7; perhaps TRBD2 as D (5 bases). Germline V lookup: CDR1 MNHEY, CDR2 SMNVEV (reference sequence). The V and J ends lost 4 bases and 4 bases respectively, with 17 bases between them. The CDR3 consists of 15 residues.

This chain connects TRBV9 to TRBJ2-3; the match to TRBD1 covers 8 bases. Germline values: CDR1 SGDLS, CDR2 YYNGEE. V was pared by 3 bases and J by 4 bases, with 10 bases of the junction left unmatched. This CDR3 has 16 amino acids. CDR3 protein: CASSDPTGDFSDTQYF. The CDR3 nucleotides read TGTGCCAGCAGCGACCCGACAGGGGACTTCTCAGATACGCAGTATTTT.

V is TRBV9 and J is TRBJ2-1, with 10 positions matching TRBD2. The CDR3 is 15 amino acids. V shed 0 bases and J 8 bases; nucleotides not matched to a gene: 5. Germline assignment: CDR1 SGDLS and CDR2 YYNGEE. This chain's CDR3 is CASSVGASGSDEQFF. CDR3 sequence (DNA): TGTGCCAGCAGCGTAGGGGCTAGCGGGAGCGATGAGCAGTTCTTC.

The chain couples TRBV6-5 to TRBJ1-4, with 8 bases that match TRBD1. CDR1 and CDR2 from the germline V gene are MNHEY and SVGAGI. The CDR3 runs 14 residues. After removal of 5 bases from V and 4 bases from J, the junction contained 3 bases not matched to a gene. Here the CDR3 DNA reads TGTGCCAGCAGTCAGGACAGGGATAATGAAAAACTGTTTTTT. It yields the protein CASSQDRDNEKLFF.

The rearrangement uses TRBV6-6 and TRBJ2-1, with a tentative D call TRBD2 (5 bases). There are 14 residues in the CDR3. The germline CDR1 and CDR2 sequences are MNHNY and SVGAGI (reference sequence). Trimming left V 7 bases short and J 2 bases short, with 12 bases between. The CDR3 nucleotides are TGTGCCAGCACGGGGTCGCGCACCTACAATGAGCAGTTCTTC. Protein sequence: CASTGSRTYNEQFF.

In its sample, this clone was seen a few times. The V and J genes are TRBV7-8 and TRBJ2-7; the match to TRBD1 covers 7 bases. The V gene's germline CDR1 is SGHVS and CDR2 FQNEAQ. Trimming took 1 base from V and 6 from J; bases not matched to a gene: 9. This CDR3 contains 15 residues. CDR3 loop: CASSLELGQAGEQYF. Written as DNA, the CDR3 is TGTGCCAGCAGCTTAGAACTAGGACAGGCCGGCGAGCAGTACTTC.

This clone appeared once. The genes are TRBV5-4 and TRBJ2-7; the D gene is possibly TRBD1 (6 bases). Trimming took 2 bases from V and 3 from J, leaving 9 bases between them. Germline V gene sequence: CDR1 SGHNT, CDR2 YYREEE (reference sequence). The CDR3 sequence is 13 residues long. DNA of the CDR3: TGTGCCAGCAGCTTTCAACAGGGCTACGAGCAGTACTTC. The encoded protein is CASSFQQGYEQYF. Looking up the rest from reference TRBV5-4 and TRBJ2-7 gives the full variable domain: ETGVTQSPTHLIKTRGQQVTLRCSSQSGHNTVSWYQQALGQGPQFIFQYYREEENGRGNFPPRFSGLQFPNYSSELNVNALELDDSALYLCASSFQQGYEQYFGPGTRLTVT.

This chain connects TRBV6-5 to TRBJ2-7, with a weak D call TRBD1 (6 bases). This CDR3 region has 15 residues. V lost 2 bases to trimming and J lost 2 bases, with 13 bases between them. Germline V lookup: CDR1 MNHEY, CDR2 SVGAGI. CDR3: CASSYPGQLPYEQYF. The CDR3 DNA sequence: TGTGCCAGCAGTTACCCGGGACAACTTCCCTACGAGCAGTACTTC.

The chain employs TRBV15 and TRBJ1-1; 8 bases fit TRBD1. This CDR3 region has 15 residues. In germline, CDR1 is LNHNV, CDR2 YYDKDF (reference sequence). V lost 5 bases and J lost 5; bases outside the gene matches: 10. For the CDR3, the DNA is TGTGCCACCAGCGGAGGACAGGGTGGAGGAACTGAAGCTTTCTTT. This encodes CATSGGQGGGTEAFF.

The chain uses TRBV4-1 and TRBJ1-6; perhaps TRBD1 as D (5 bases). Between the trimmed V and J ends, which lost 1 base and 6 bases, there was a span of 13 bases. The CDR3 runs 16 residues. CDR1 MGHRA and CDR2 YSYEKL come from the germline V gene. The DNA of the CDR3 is TGCGCCAGCAGCCAAGGGACGGGAGGGGTTAATTCACCCCTCCACTTT. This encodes CASSQGTGGVNSPLHF.